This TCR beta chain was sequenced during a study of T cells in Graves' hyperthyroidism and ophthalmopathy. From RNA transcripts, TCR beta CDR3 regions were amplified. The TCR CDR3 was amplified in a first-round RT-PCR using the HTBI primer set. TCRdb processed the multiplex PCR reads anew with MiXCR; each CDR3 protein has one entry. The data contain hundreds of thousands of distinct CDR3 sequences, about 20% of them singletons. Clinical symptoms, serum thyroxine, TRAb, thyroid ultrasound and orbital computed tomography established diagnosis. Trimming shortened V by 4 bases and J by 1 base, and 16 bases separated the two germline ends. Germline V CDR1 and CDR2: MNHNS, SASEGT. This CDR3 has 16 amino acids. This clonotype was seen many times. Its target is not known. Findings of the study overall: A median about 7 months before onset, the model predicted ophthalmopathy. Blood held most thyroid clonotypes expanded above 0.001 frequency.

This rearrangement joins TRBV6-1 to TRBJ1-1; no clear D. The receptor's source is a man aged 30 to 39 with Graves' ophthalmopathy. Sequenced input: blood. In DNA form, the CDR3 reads TGTGCCAGCAGTGGGTTTGGCAAAGTGGGGAACACTGAAGCTTTCTTT. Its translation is CASSGFGKVGNTEAFF.